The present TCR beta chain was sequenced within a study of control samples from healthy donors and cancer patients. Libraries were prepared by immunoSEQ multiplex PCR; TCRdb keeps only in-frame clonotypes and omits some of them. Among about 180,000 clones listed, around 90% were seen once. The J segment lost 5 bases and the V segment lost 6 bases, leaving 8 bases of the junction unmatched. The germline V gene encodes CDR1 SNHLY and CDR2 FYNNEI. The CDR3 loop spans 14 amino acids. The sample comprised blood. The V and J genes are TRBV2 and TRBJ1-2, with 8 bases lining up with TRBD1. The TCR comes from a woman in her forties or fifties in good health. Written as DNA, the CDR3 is TGTGCCAGCAGCATTGACAGGGGTGGGTATGGCTACACCTTC. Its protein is CASSIDRGGYGYTF.